The rows below give T cell receptor beta chains drawn from one sample of a study of T cells after yellow fever vaccination. TCRdb used MiXCR to reprocess the 5' RACE reads, holding one entry per CDR3 protein. The table records around 300,000 distinct CDR3 sequences, around 13% of them present only once. The starting material was CD4+ T cells sorted from PBMCs, obtained 45 days after the yellow fever booster vaccination. Receptors were obtained from a man younger than 45 who received the YFV17D yellow fever vaccine. The CDR3 runs from the conserved cysteine through the conserved F or W. The D gene is left open where the match is weak. Rows may omit the clone size; those that give it use once, few, many or a size class.

size,D,V,J,CDR3,DNA
NA,TRBD2,TRBV7-3,TRBJ2-2,CASSGRTSGSTGELFF,TGTGCCAGCAGCGGGCGGACTAGCGGCTCCACCGGGGAGCTGTTTTTT
NA,TRBD1,TRBV12-3/TRBV12-4,TRBJ1-2,CASSRTGGFYGYTF,TGTGCCAGCAGTCGGACAGGGGGATTCTATGGCTACACCTTC
NA,TRBD2,TRBV19,TRBJ2-1,CASSFLAAGVGSEQFF,TGTGCCAGTAGTTTCCTAGCGGCTGGTGTCGGGTCGGAGCAGTTCTTC
NA,NA,TRBV20-1,TRBJ1-2,CSARQGGSNYGYTF,TGCAGTGCTAGACAAGGGGGGAGTAACTATGGCTACACCTTC
many,NA,TRBV7-8,TRBJ2-1,CASSLVGPNNEQFF,TGTGCCAGCAGCTTAGTTGGGCCTAACAATGAGCAGTTCTTC
few,NA,TRBV12-3/TRBV12-4,TRBJ2-3,CASSLGTGNTQYF,TGTGCCAGCAGTTTAGGGACTGGAAATACGCAGTATTTT
NA,NA,TRBV5-1,TRBJ1-2,CASSLGEANYGYTF,TGCGCCAGCAGCTTGGGCGAGGCTAACTATGGCTACACCTTC
NA,NA,TRBV7-9,TRBJ2-7,CASNSAGGFEQYF,TGTGCCAGCAACTCGGCAGGGGGGTTCGAGCAGTACTTC
NA,NA,TRBV3-1,TRBJ2-3,CASSQVVGADTQYF,TGTGCCAGCAGCCAAGTGGTAGGGGCAGATACGCAGTATTTT
NA,NA,TRBV5-1,TRBJ2-2,CASSLSGVVGELFF,TGCGCCAGCAGCTTGTCGGGAGTGGTCGGGGAGCTGTTTTTT
few,NA,TRBV21-1,TRBJ2-5,CASSISFSQYF,TGTGCCAGCAGCATCTCCTTTTCCCAGTACTTC
NA,TRBD1,TRBV7-2,TRBJ2-5,CASSLAGMLSGGSQETQYF,TGTGCCAGCAGCTTAGCGGGGATGCTGTCAGGGGGTTCCCAAGAGACCCAGTACTTC
many,TRBD2,TRBV28,TRBJ2-1,CASSPAGLAGRDEQFF,TGTGCCAGCAGTCCAGCCGGGCTAGCGGGACGGGATGAGCAGTTCTTC
many,TRBD2,TRBV5-1,TRBJ2-1,CASSPGASGREQFF,TGCGCCAGCAGCCCCGGGGCTAGCGGGAGGGAGCAGTTCTTC